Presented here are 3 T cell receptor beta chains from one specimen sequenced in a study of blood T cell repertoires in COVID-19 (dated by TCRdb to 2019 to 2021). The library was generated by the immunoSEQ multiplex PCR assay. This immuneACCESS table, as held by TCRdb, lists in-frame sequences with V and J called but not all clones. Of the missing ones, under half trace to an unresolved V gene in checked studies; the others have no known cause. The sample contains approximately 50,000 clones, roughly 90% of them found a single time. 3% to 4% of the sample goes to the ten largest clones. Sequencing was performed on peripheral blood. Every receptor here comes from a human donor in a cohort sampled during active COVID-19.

The CDR3 sequence is CASKPGHAAYEQYF. DNA for the CDR3: TGTGCCAGCAAGCCAGGGCATGCAGCCTACGAGCAGTACTTC. The chain employs TRBV6-5 and TRBJ2-7, with a possible D match to TRBD1 (5 bases). Germline CDR1 reads MNHEY; CDR2 reads SVGAGI. Trimming stripped 7 bases from V and 2 bases from J, with 15 bases between. The CDR3 extends over 14 amino acids.

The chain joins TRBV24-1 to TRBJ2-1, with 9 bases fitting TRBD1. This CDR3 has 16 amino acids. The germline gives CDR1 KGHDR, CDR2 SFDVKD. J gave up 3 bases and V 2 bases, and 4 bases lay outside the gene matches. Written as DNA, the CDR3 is TGTGCCACCAGTGATTGGGGACAGGGAGGCTACAATGAGCAGTTCTTC. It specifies CATSDWGQGGYNEQFF.

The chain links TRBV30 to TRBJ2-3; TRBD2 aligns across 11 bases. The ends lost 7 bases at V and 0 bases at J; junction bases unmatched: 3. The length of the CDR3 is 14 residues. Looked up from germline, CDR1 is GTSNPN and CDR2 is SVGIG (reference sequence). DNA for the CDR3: TGTGCCTTAACTAGCGGGGGAAGCACAGATACGCAGTATTTT. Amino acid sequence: CALTSGGSTDTQYF.